This T cell receptor beta chain was identified in a study of post-analysis software for immune sequencing data. Study at large: Secondary progressive, relapsing-remitting and progressive-relapsing multiple sclerosis were among the included disease courses. The study's findings and limits: There was significantly lower normalized Chao1 diversity in multiple sclerosis patients than in controls. Samples prepared in the same batch strongly co-clustered by F measure.

Unique molecular identifiers were present in the TCR beta cDNA libraries. Input populations of roughly 1 to 11 million T cells gave rise to approximately 500,000 cDNA molecules. MiXCR, run by TCRdb on the PCR reads, gives a single entry per CDR3 protein. The table records about 810,000 distinct CDR3 sequences, 53% of them present only once. Turning to this clonotype: What it recognizes is unknown.

The sample consisted of blood. This clonotype was sampled from a girl between 5 and 17 years old with multiple sclerosis.

The CDR3 protein is CASSLTGSLGGANYGYTF. The CDR3 coding sequence is TGTGCCAGCAGCTTAACGGGGAGCCTCGGGGGGGCTAACTATGGCTACACCTTC. The gene calls are TRBV7-3 and TRBJ1-2; weak D call: TRBD1 (5 bases). CDR3 length equals 18 residues. Trimming removed 0 bases from V and 0 bases from J, with 17 bases in between. The V gene's germline CDR1 is SGHTA and CDR2 FQGTGA.